These T cell receptor beta chains were read from a single sample in a study of cytomegalovirus exposure and HLA in healthy donors. Clones were sequenced by immunoSEQ multiplex PCR, and TCRdb holds only the in-frame ones, with some missing. Of about 200,000 clones listed, almost 85% were seen once; the top ten hold over 2%. Sequences were obtained from PBMCs. All receptors come from a woman between 45 and 65 years old in good health and CMV-seronegative. Each CDR3 is given with its conserved first and last residue. D genes are given only for firm matches. Expanded clones are given a class, and other clones once, few, many or no size at all.

abundance: few
j_gene: TRBJ2-1
v_gene: TRBV10-1
d_gene: TRBD2
CDR3aa: CASSEGGSSGRGNEQFF
CDR3nt: TGCGCCAGCAGTGAAGGGGGTTCTAGCGGGAGGGGGAATGAGCAGTTCTTC

abundance: once
j_gene: TRBJ2-7
v_gene: TRBV11-3
d_gene: NA
CDR3aa: CASSLGASHYEQYF
CDR3nt: TGTGCCAGCAGCTTAGGTGCTAGCCACTACGAGCAGTACTTC

abundance: NA
j_gene: TRBJ2-3
v_gene: TRBV28
d_gene: TRBD2
CDR3aa: CASSELAGESGNTQYF
CDR3nt: TGTGCCAGTTCGGAACTAGCGGGAGAGTCGGGAAATACGCAGTATTTT

abundance: NA
j_gene: TRBJ2-7
v_gene: TRBV19
d_gene: TRBD1
CDR3aa: CASSIGQGTSYEQYF
CDR3nt: TGTGCCAGTAGTATAGGACAGGGGACATCCTACGAGCAGTACTTC

abundance: NA
j_gene: TRBJ1-1
v_gene: TRBV14
d_gene: TRBD1
CDR3aa: CASSREDRVGTEAFF
CDR3nt: TGTGCCAGCAGCCGAGAAGACAGGGTTGGCACTGAAGCTTTCTTT

abundance: NA
j_gene: TRBJ1-5
v_gene: TRBV5-8
d_gene: NA
CDR3aa: CASTPQQVKNQPQHF
CDR3nt: TGTGCCAGCACCCCCCAACAGGTTAAAAATCAGCCCCAGCATTTT

abundance: NA
j_gene: TRBJ2-4
v_gene: TRBV6-5
d_gene: NA
CDR3aa: CASSYGRAQNIQYF
CDR3nt: TGTGCCAGCAGTTACGGGCGGGCTCAAAACATTCAGTACTTC

abundance: NA
j_gene: TRBJ2-2
v_gene: TRBV7-6
d_gene: TRBD2
CDR3aa: CASSPAGTSGTGELFF
CDR3nt: TGTGCCAGCAGCCCAGCCGGGACTAGCGGGACCGGGGAGCTGTTTTTT

abundance: NA
j_gene: TRBJ1-3
v_gene: TRBV6-6
d_gene: NA
CDR3aa: CASSSGSSGNTIYF
CDR3nt: TGTGCCAGCAGCTCCGGGAGCTCTGGAAACACCATATATTTT

abundance: NA
j_gene: TRBJ2-7
v_gene: TRBV29-1
d_gene: TRBD2
CDR3aa: CSGRLAGEGQYF
CDR3nt: TGCAGCGGGAGACTAGCGGGAGAGGGGCAGTACTTC

abundance: NA
j_gene: TRBJ1-6
v_gene: TRBV11-1
d_gene: NA
CDR3aa: CASSLAIGGAGGSPLHF
CDR3nt: TGTGCCAGCAGCTTAGCCATCGGCGGGGCAGGAGGATCACCCCTCCACTTT

abundance: NA
j_gene: TRBJ2-2
v_gene: TRBV7-3
d_gene: NA
CDR3aa: CSSSLYPGPTGELFF
CDR3nt: TGTTCCAGCAGCTTATATCCAGGGCCCACCGGGGAGCTGTTTTTT

abundance: NA
j_gene: TRBJ2-3
v_gene: TRBV5-1
d_gene: TRBD1
CDR3aa: CASSVSGTGIDTQYF
CDR3nt: TGCGCCAGCAGCGTATCCGGGACAGGCATAGATACGCAGTATTTT

abundance: NA
j_gene: TRBJ1-5
v_gene: TRBV30
d_gene: NA
CDR3aa: CAWSGRRRGGLSNQPQHF
CDR3nt: TGTGCCTGGAGTGGACGGCGACGGGGGGGCCTTAGCAATCAGCCCCAGCATTTT

abundance: NA
j_gene: TRBJ2-1
v_gene: TRBV2
d_gene: TRBD2
CDR3aa: CASSGLARNNEQFF
CDR3nt: TGTGCCAGCTCGGGACTAGCGAGGAACAATGAGCAGTTCTTC

abundance: NA
j_gene: TRBJ2-7
v_gene: TRBV27
d_gene: NA
CDR3aa: CASRLGGATYEQYF
CDR3nt: TGTGCCAGCCGCCTTGGCGGGGCTACCTACGAGCAGTACTTC

abundance: NA
j_gene: TRBJ2-7
v_gene: TRBV2
d_gene: TRBD2
CDR3aa: CASSMRLARRYEQYF
CDR3nt: TGTGCCAGCAGTATGCGACTAGCGAGACGCTACGAGCAGTACTTC

abundance: few
j_gene: TRBJ1-2
v_gene: TRBV5-4
d_gene: NA
CDR3aa: CASSAPGQLRGYTF
CDR3nt: TGTGCCAGCAGCGCTCCGGGACAACTGCGTGGCTACACCTTC

abundance: few
j_gene: TRBJ1-2
v_gene: TRBV30
d_gene: TRBD1
CDR3aa: CAWSVLRGRGYGYTF
CDR3nt: TGTGCCTGGAGTGTATTGAGGGGGCGAGGCTATGGCTACACCTTC

abundance: once
j_gene: TRBJ2-5
v_gene: TRBV18
d_gene: NA
CDR3aa: CASSPRLTGQETQYF
CDR3nt: TGTGCCAGCTCACCAAGGTTAACAGGCCAAGAGACCCAGTACTTC

abundance: NA
j_gene: TRBJ2-7
v_gene: TRBV6-5
d_gene: TRBD1
CDR3aa: CASRGGQVSYEQYF
CDR3nt: TGTGCCAGCAGAGGGGGACAGGTCTCCTACGAGCAGTACTTC

abundance: NA
j_gene: TRBJ2-2
v_gene: TRBV14
d_gene: NA
CDR3aa: CASSQEQSGELFF
CDR3nt: TGTGCCAGCAGCCAAGAACAGTCCGGGGAGCTGTTTTTT

abundance: NA
j_gene: TRBJ2-7
v_gene: TRBV28
d_gene: NA
CDR3aa: CASLEGGGGSYEQYF
CDR3nt: TGTGCCAGCCTGGAAGGGGGGGGAGGCTCCTACGAGCAGTACTTC

abundance: NA
j_gene: TRBJ2-1
v_gene: TRBV28
d_gene: TRBD2
CDR3aa: CASSASGRYYNEQFF
CDR3nt: TGTGCCAGCAGTGCTAGCGGGCGATACTACAATGAGCAGTTCTTC

abundance: NA
j_gene: TRBJ1-2
v_gene: TRBV5-8
d_gene: TRBD1
CDR3aa: CASSSPGQRQYGYTF
CDR3nt: TGTGCCAGCAGCTCCCCGGGACAGAGACAATATGGCTACACCTTC

abundance: NA
j_gene: TRBJ2-3
v_gene: TRBV9
d_gene: TRBD2
CDR3aa: CASSVWAGGPTDTQYF
CDR3nt: TGTGCCAGCAGCGTCTGGGCGGGAGGGCCCACAGATACGCAGTATTTT

abundance: NA
j_gene: TRBJ2-1
v_gene: TRBV27
d_gene: TRBD2
CDR3aa: CASTLAGWYNEQFF
CDR3nt: TGTGCCAGCACCCTAGCGGGGTGGTACAATGAGCAGTTCTTC

abundance: NA
j_gene: TRBJ2-1
v_gene: TRBV28
d_gene: TRBD2
CDR3aa: CASVAGRVDNEQFF
CDR3nt: TGTGCCAGCGTTGCGGGGAGGGTCGACAATGAGCAGTTCTTC

abundance: NA
j_gene: TRBJ1-2
v_gene: TRBV7-9
d_gene: TRBD1
CDR3aa: CASSLVVGQGADGYTF
CDR3nt: TGTGCCAGCAGCTTAGTAGTTGGACAGGGGGCGGATGGCTACACCTTC

abundance: NA
j_gene: TRBJ2-2
v_gene: TRBV9
d_gene: TRBD2
CDR3aa: CASSVRTSGRIGELFF
CDR3nt: TGTGCCAGCAGCGTAAGGACTAGCGGGAGAATAGGGGAGCTGTTTTTT

abundance: NA
j_gene: TRBJ2-5
v_gene: TRBV5-1
d_gene: NA
CDR3aa: CASSLTSGQETQYF
CDR3nt: TGCGCCAGCAGCTTGACTAGTGGACAAGAGACCCAGTACTTC

abundance: NA
j_gene: TRBJ2-7
v_gene: TRBV5-4
d_gene: NA
CDR3aa: CASSPPGGSAEQYF
CDR3nt: TGTGCCAGCAGCCCACCCGGGGGATCCGCCGAGCAGTACTTC

abundance: NA
j_gene: TRBJ1-6
v_gene: TRBV6-5
d_gene: NA
CDR3aa: CASSYDPGNSPLHF
CDR3nt: TGTGCCAGCAGTTACGACCCAGGGAATTCACCCCTCCACTTT

abundance: NA
j_gene: TRBJ1-5
v_gene: TRBV28
d_gene: TRBD1
CDR3aa: CASSMGGQTNQPQHF
CDR3nt: TGTGCCAGCAGTATGGGGGGACAGACCAATCAGCCCCAGCATTTT

abundance: NA
j_gene: TRBJ2-2
v_gene: TRBV18
d_gene: NA
CDR3aa: CASSPLAWLGGERANTGELFF
CDR3nt: TGTGCCAGCTCACCACTAGCATGGTTAGGCGGAGAACGGGCGAACACCGGGGAGCTGTTTTTT

abundance: few
j_gene: TRBJ1-3
v_gene: TRBV7-2
d_gene: NA
CDR3aa: CASSYTQGKRNTIYF
CDR3nt: TGTGCCAGCAGCTACACACAGGGTAAACGGAACACCATATATTTT

abundance: NA
j_gene: TRBJ2-7
v_gene: TRBV6-6
d_gene: TRBD1
CDR3aa: CASSFPGQGAYEQYF
CDR3nt: TGTGCCAGCAGTTTCCCGGGACAGGGGGCATACGAGCAGTACTTC

abundance: NA
j_gene: TRBJ2-7
v_gene: TRBV4-3
d_gene: NA
CDR3aa: CASSQDRALYEQYF
CDR3nt: TGCGCCAGCAGCCAAGACAGGGCCCTCTACGAGCAGTACTTC

abundance: NA
j_gene: TRBJ1-3
v_gene: TRBV7-9
d_gene: TRBD1
CDR3aa: CASSLPLGTVSGNTIYF
CDR3nt: TGTGCCAGCAGCTTACCTCTCGGGACAGTCTCTGGAAACACCATATATTTT

abundance: NA
j_gene: TRBJ2-5
v_gene: TRBV5-1
d_gene: TRBD2
CDR3aa: CASSLGGASGRRETQYF
CDR3nt: TGCGCCAGCAGCTTGGGTGGGGCTAGCGGGAGGAGAGAGACCCAGTACTTC

abundance: once
j_gene: TRBJ2-1
v_gene: TRBV18
d_gene: TRBD2
CDR3aa: CASSPLFGPSGREHNEQFF
CDR3nt: TGTGCCAGCTCACCTCTGTTCGGGCCTAGCGGGAGGGAACACAATGAGCAGTTCTTC

abundance: NA
j_gene: TRBJ2-1
v_gene: TRBV12-5
d_gene: TRBD2
CDR3aa: CASAIGVAGNNEQFF
CDR3nt: TGTGCTAGTGCCATCGGAGTAGCGGGAAACAATGAGCAGTTCTTC

abundance: NA
j_gene: TRBJ1-1
v_gene: TRBV28
d_gene: NA
CDR3aa: CASFGTNTEAFF
CDR3nt: TGTGCCAGCTTCGGGACAAACACTGAAGCTTTCTTT

abundance: NA
j_gene: TRBJ1-3
v_gene: TRBV12-5
d_gene: NA
CDR3aa: CASAESASGNTIYF
CDR3nt: TGTGCTAGTGCTGAGTCCGCCTCTGGAAACACCATATATTTT

abundance: NA
j_gene: TRBJ2-1
v_gene: TRBV10-2
d_gene: NA
CDR3aa: CASDSGGSWNEQFF
CDR3nt: TGCGCCAGCGATTCTGGCGGTTCGTGGAATGAGCAGTTCTTC

abundance: NA
j_gene: TRBJ2-1
v_gene: TRBV30
d_gene: NA
CDR3aa: CAWSVRDEQFF
CDR3nt: TGTGCCTGGAGTGTACGGGATGAGCAGTTCTTC